The rows below give T cell receptor beta chains drawn from one sample of a study of blood T cell repertoires in COVID-19. Here immunoSEQ multiplex PCR was the method, and the copy in TCRdb shows in-frame clones only, minus some. The sample shows some 270,000 clones, almost 90% of them seen only once. Sequenced input: peripheral blood. The receptor set was obtained from an older woman with COVID-19, enrolled during active disease. Each CDR3 is given with its conserved first and last residue. Fields, in order: CDR3 DNA, CDR3 protein, J gene, D gene, V gene, clone size. D genes are given only for firm matches. Only part of the rows carry a size: once, few, many, or a class if the clone is expanded.

CDR3 DNA: TGTGCCAGCAGTTCTCCCCTAACTAGCGGCGACTTCAATGAGCAGTTCTTC
CDR3 protein: CASSSPLTSGDFNEQFF
J gene: TRBJ2-1
D gene: TRBD2
V gene: TRBV27
clone size: -

CDR3 DNA: TGTGCCAGCAGCTTTGGACTAGCGGAGGATACGCAGTATTTT
CDR3 protein: CASSFGLAEDTQYF
J gene: TRBJ2-3
D gene: TRBD2
V gene: TRBV7-3
clone size: -

CDR3 DNA: TGTGCCAGTGCCCCACAGGTGGATGAAAAACTGTTTTTT
CDR3 protein: CASAPQVDEKLFF
J gene: TRBJ1-4
D gene: -
V gene: TRBV19
clone size: -

CDR3 DNA: TGTGCCAGCAGCGAGGGAGACAGGGCCTATGGCTACACCTTC
CDR3 protein: CASSEGDRAYGYTF
J gene: TRBJ1-2
D gene: TRBD1
V gene: TRBV9
clone size: -

CDR3 DNA: TGTGCCAGCAGTTTAAGCGGATCGTATGAGCAGTTCTTC
CDR3 protein: CASSLSGSYEQFF
J gene: TRBJ2-1
D gene: -
V gene: TRBV27
clone size: -

CDR3 DNA: TGTGCCAGCAGGCCCCGCGGTACGGGGACAGGCAGAAATTCACCCCTCCACTTT
CDR3 protein: CASRPRGTGTGRNSPLHF
J gene: TRBJ1-6
D gene: TRBD1
V gene: TRBV7-9
clone size: -

CDR3 DNA: TGTGCCAGCAGCTTGCGACAGGGGAGCGGCTATGGCTACACCTTC
CDR3 protein: CASSLRQGSGYGYTF
J gene: TRBJ1-2
D gene: TRBD1
V gene: TRBV5-4
clone size: -

CDR3 DNA: TGCGCCAGCAGCGCCGGGACAGGGGGCTGGAGCTCCTACGAGCAGTACTTC
CDR3 protein: CASSAGTGGWSSYEQYF
J gene: TRBJ2-7
D gene: TRBD1
V gene: TRBV5-1
clone size: -

CDR3 DNA: TGTGCCAGCAGTTGGGCCGATAACTATGGCTACACCTTC
CDR3 protein: CASSWADNYGYTF
J gene: TRBJ1-2
D gene: -
V gene: TRBV6-2/TRBV6-3
clone size: -

CDR3 DNA: TGCAGCGTTGCAGCGGGAGCCACTGGAAACACCATATATTTT
CDR3 protein: CSVAAGATGNTIYF
J gene: TRBJ1-3
D gene: -
V gene: TRBV29-1
clone size: -

CDR3 DNA: TGCGCCAGCAGCTTGGCTGGGACAGGGGGCAATGAGCAGTTCTTC
CDR3 protein: CASSLAGTGGNEQFF
J gene: TRBJ2-1
D gene: TRBD1
V gene: TRBV5-1
clone size: -

CDR3 DNA: TGTGCCAGCAGCGCGACCAGGGGCGCAACTAATGAAAAACTGTTTTTT
CDR3 protein: CASSATRGATNEKLFF
J gene: TRBJ1-4
D gene: -
V gene: TRBV9
clone size: -

CDR3 DNA: TGTGCCAGCAGCTTGGTAGGGGGCGCGGAAGAGACCCAGTACTTC
CDR3 protein: CASSLVGGAEETQYF
J gene: TRBJ2-5
D gene: TRBD1
V gene: TRBV5-4
clone size: -

CDR3 DNA: TGTGCCAGCAGGCCCGCAGCGGGGGGGGAAAATGAGCAGTTCTTC
CDR3 protein: CASRPAAGGENEQFF
J gene: TRBJ2-1
D gene: TRBD2
V gene: TRBV7-2
clone size: -

CDR3 DNA: TGTGCCAGCAGTTTAGGGACTAGCGGGGGGGCCTACGAGCAGTACTTC
CDR3 protein: CASSLGTSGGAYEQYF
J gene: TRBJ2-7
D gene: TRBD2
V gene: TRBV27
clone size: -

CDR3 DNA: TGCAGTGCTAGTCTGACAGTCGATGAGCAGTTCTTC
CDR3 protein: CSASLTVDEQFF
J gene: TRBJ2-1
D gene: -
V gene: TRBV20-1
clone size: -

CDR3 DNA: TGTGCCAGCAGTGAAGCTTATTCTAGCGGGGGCACAGATACGCAGTATTTT
CDR3 protein: CASSEAYSSGGTDTQYF
J gene: TRBJ2-3
D gene: TRBD2
V gene: TRBV6-1
clone size: -

CDR3 DNA: TGTGCCAGCGGGGCGGGAGGCCAGTACTTC
CDR3 protein: CASGAGGQYF
J gene: TRBJ2-5
D gene: TRBD2
V gene: TRBV9
clone size: -

CDR3 DNA: TGTGCCAGCAGTTTATATGATGAGCAGTTCTTC
CDR3 protein: CASSLYDEQFF
J gene: TRBJ2-1
D gene: -
V gene: TRBV12-3/TRBV12-4
clone size: -

CDR3 DNA: TGTGCCAGCAGCTTATGGGAGGACACTGAAGCTTTCTTT
CDR3 protein: CASSLWEDTEAFF
J gene: TRBJ1-1
D gene: -
V gene: TRBV7-9
clone size: few

CDR3 DNA: TGTGCCGGTAGTACTCGCATCCGGGACAGGGGAAGTTATAGCAATCAGCCCCAGCATTTT
CDR3 protein: CAGSTRIRDRGSYSNQPQHF
J gene: TRBJ1-5
D gene: TRBD1
V gene: TRBV19
clone size: -

CDR3 DNA: TGTGCCAGTAGTACCCCAAACAATGAGCAGTTCTTC
CDR3 protein: CASSTPNNEQFF
J gene: TRBJ2-1
D gene: -
V gene: TRBV19
clone size: -

CDR3 DNA: TGTGCCAGCAGTTCCCGGGACAAGCAGTACTTC
CDR3 protein: CASSSRDKQYF
J gene: TRBJ2-7
D gene: -
V gene: TRBV12-3/TRBV12-4
clone size: -

CDR3 DNA: TGTGCCAGTAGTCCCAGCCACAGAGATTATGGCTACACCTTC
CDR3 protein: CASSPSHRDYGYTF
J gene: TRBJ1-2
D gene: -
V gene: TRBV19
clone size: -

CDR3 DNA: TGTGCCAGCAGCTTAGGAGAGAACACTGAAGCTTTCTTT
CDR3 protein: CASSLGENTEAFF
J gene: TRBJ1-1
D gene: -
V gene: TRBV11-1
clone size: -

CDR3 DNA: TGTGCCAGCTCACCTACCGGGACAGGAACCTACGAGCAGTACTTC
CDR3 protein: CASSPTGTGTYEQYF
J gene: TRBJ2-7
D gene: TRBD1
V gene: TRBV18
clone size: -

CDR3 DNA: TGTGCCAGCAGCCAAACTCGGGAAAACACCATATATTTT
CDR3 protein: CASSQTRENTIYF
J gene: TRBJ1-3
D gene: -
V gene: TRBV4-2
clone size: -